Shown below are 14 T cell receptor beta chains from a single sample sequenced in a study of blood T cells in healthy people across ages. It was with a sample-barcoded 5' primer and a J-beta primer mix that a second PCR of roughly 7 to 12 cycles was run. A single record per CDR3 protein comes from TCRdb applying MiXCR to the 5' RACE reads. The sample carries under 850,000 distinct CDR3 sequences, 30% to 45% recorded once. Sequenced input: blood. These receptors all stem from a man between 18 and 35 years old in good health.

This chain links TRBV7-8 with TRBJ2-2, with TRBD1 as a possible D gene (6 bases). CDR3 length: 14 amino acids. The V gene lost 3 bases and the J gene lost 3 bases, with 8 bases spanning the gap. Per the germline V gene, CDR1 is SGHVS and CDR2 is FQNEAQ. DNA for the CDR3: TGTGCCAGCAGCTTGGGGACATACACCGGGGAGCTGTTTTTT. Amino acids: CASSLGTYTGELFF.

The chain recombines TRBV5-1 with TRBJ2-3, with TRBD2 identical over 12 bases. The ends lost 4 bases at V and 6 bases at J; junction bases unmatched: 6. The CDR3 spans 15 residues. Germline values: CDR1 SGHRS, CDR2 YFSETQ. CDR3 in DNA: TGCGCCAGCAGCCTAGCGGGGGGGTCCGGCGATACGCAGTATTTT. Translated: CASSLAGGSGDTQYF.

This clonotype showed up just a few times. The chain joins TRBV20-1 to TRBJ2-3, with a possible D match to TRBD2 (5 bases). V lost 3 bases to trimming and J lost 3 bases, with 13 bases between them. The germline V gene encodes CDR1 DFQATT and CDR2 SNEGSKA (reference sequence). This CDR3 has 14 amino acids. The CDR3 DNA reads as TGCAGTGCTAGGCCGAGAAGGACTACAGATACGCAGTATTTT. It translates to CSARPRRTTDTQYF.

Remarks on this clonotype: Possible read error: a much larger clone is one base away. This chain connects TRBV10-3 to TRBJ2-3, with 10 bases matching TRBD2. There are 14 residues in the CDR3. J was trimmed by 2 bases and V by 8 bases; bases with no gene match: 4. CDR1 is ENHRY, CDR2 SYGVKD, per germline. This chain's CDR3 is CAIATSGYTDTQYF. As DNA, the CDR3 is TGTGCCATCGCGACTAGCGGGTACACAGATACGCAGTATTTT.

This sequence joins TRBV20-1 and TRBJ1-5; D not resolved. The CDR3 is made up of 14 amino acids. V dropped 1 base and J dropped 0 bases, with 7 bases sitting between them. Germline assignment: CDR1 DFQATT and CDR2 SNEGSKA (reference sequence). CDR3 loop: CSARATYSNQPQHF. The CDR3 DNA sequence: TGCAGTGCTAGAGCCACCTATAGCAATCAGCCCCAGCATTTT.

This clonotype was counted a few times. The chain uses TRBV7-9 and TRBJ1-5; D unclear. With 5 bases removed from V and 0 bases from J, the gap between germline ends came to 11 bases. CDR3 size: 15 residues. The germline gives CDR1 SEHNR, CDR2 FQNEAQ (reference sequence). The CDR3 protein is CASSPHGFSNQPQHF. Written as DNA, the CDR3 is TGTGCCAGCAGCCCCCACGGGTTTAGCAATCAGCCCCAGCATTTT.

About this clonotype: Just one base apart from a much larger clone, this may be a read error. The chain couples TRBV12-3 or TRBV12-4 to TRBJ2-1; D remains unclear. The DNA end is more similar to TRBJ2-7, so the J call may be wrong. The CDR3 has 13 residues. The CDR3 region is CASSFSPPGEQYF. CDR3 nucleotide sequence: TGTGCCAGCAGTTTCAGCCCTCCCGGTGAGCAGTACTTC.

The chain links TRBV7-2 to TRBJ1-5; 8 nucleotides line up with TRBD1. Looked up from germline, CDR1 is SGHTA and CDR2 is FQGNSA. V shed 1 base and J 2 bases; nucleotides not matched to a gene: 4. The CDR3 sequence is 16 residues long. CDR3 region: CASSLVPGQGNQPQHF. CDR3 nucleotide sequence: TGTGCCAGCAGCTTAGTTCCGGGACAGGGCAATCAGCCCCAGCATTTT.

In the case of this clonotype: A much more abundant neighbour one base away suggests this may be a read error. CDR3 sequence: CSVPDRGETQYF. Written as DNA, the CDR3 is TGCAGCGTCCCGGACAGGGGTGAGACCCAGTACTTC. The V gene is TRBV29-1, the J gene TRBJ2-5, with 9 positions matching TRBD1. This CDR3 contains 12 residues. CDR1 is SQVTM, CDR2 ANQGSEA, per germline. Trimming at V came to 6 bases and at J to 5 bases, leaving 4 bases not matched to a gene.

The chain links TRBV9 to TRBJ2-3; tentatively, D is TRBD2 (5 bases). Germline assignment: CDR1 SGDLS and CDR2 YYNGEE. This CDR3 region has 16 residues. V dropped 3 bases and J dropped 2 bases, with 16 bases sitting between them. This CDR3 is CASSARRSRSTDTQYF. Here the CDR3 DNA reads TGTGCCAGCAGCGCTCGGAGGAGTCGGTCCACAGATACGCAGTATTTT.

Comments on this clonotype: At one boundary the junction diverges from the germline segment, which might be a read error. The chain is built from TRBV6-6 and TRBJ1-5, with a possible D match to TRBD1 (6 bases). This CDR3 is 16 amino acids long. Germline CDR1 MNHNY, CDR2 SVGAGI (reference sequence). For the CDR3, the DNA is TGTGCCATCAGTTACTCGCCCGGCAGCGGGGGCCAGCCCCAGCATTTT. It yields the protein CAISYSPGSGGQPQHF.

Remarks on this clonotype: This sequence may be a read error, since a much larger clone differs from it by one base. V usage is TRBV4-3 and J usage is TRBJ2-4, with no clear D. CDR3 length: 15 amino acids. Trimming took 1 base from V and 5 from J, leaving 12 bases between them. Germline CDR1 LGHNA, CDR2 YSLEER. The CDR3 protein is CASSQGQGPENIQYF. CDR3 nucleotides: TGCGCCAGCAGCCAAGGACAAGGGCCCGAAAACATTCAGTACTTC.

The V and J genes are TRBV6-2 or TRBV6-3 and TRBJ2-1, with D uncertain. V lost 8 bases, J lost 8 bases, and 10 bases lay in between. The length of the CDR3 is 11 residues. CDR1 and CDR2 (germline): MNHEY, SVGEGT. The DNA for the CDR3 is TGTGCCAGCGGTGGTCTGGATGAGCAGTTCTTC. This encodes CASGGLDEQFF.

The V and J genes are TRBV20-1 and TRBJ2-1; a possible D gene is TRBD2 (6 bases). CDR1 and CDR2 from the germline V gene are DFQATT and SNEGSKA (reference sequence). V was clipped by 3 bases and J by 7 bases, with 16 bases between them. The CDR3 consists of 14 residues. For the CDR3, the DNA is TGCAGTGCTAGTTTGTCTAGCGTCGTTAATGAGCAGTTCTTC. Its translation is CSASLSSVVNEQFF.